This note documents a single T cell receptor (beta chain) sequence. Only a few counts were recorded for this clone. This receptor's antigen is unknown. The record has no base qualities; no much larger clone is one base away. Reading the germline V gene (reference sequence) gives CDR1 MNHEY and CDR2 SMNVEV. V is pared back by 6 bases and J by 8 bases, with 20 bases lying between the germline termini. The CDR3 spans 15 residues, from the cysteine through the phenylalanine. Just the 45-base CDR3 DNA is kept, in frame starting at base 1. This specimen comes from a study of blood T cell repertoires in COVID-19 (dated by TCRdb to the early 2020s). Concerning the study at large: The collaborator samples originated in the United States, Italy and Spain and spanned the acute and convalescent phases of COVID-19. Samples were obtained from the ongoing ImmuneRACE study (first 160 participants) and from 1,200 or so subjects provided by 6 global collaborators. The sample metadata nearly always contained a de-identified subject ID, COVID-19 status, age in years and sex. A freely available public database, intended as a resource for researchers studying the immune response to SARS-CoV-2, is where the repertoires were released. Where available, HLA class I and class II types were taken from metadata supplied by the sample provider and were not determined by assay-based typing. The material from the prospective study consisted of cDNA or gDNA derived from T cells, B-cell-depleted T cells, or PBMCs. Deeply sampled blood TCRbeta repertoires from subjects exposed to, actively infected with, or recovered from COVID-19 were included in the dataset.

The collaborating institutions used their own protocols to collect whole blood in K2EDTA tubes. For TCRbeta analysis, collaborator samples were shipped as frozen whole blood, as isolated PBMCs, or as DNA extracted from either sample type. The study at large found these results: The amount of clinical and demographic metadata varied by source and participant and was provided uncurated.

TCRbeta CDR3 regions were amplified from genomic DNA using the immunoSEQ Assay, a bias-controlled multiplex PCR. The original pipeline was this. Nucleated cell counts per sample were estimated from amplification of reference gene primers within the assay. To quantify the absolute abundance of each unique TCRbeta CDR3 rearrangement, sequence reads were collapsed and filtered. Productive Simpson clonality was computed per sample as the square root of Simpson's diversity index over productive rearrangements. TCRdb limited this immuneACCESS table to in-frame rearrangements with V and J called. A share of clones is missing; checked studies link under half to unresolved V genes, and the rest is unexplained. V and J calls and clone size are those listed in that table; D and trimming were worked out from the DNA. The sample table contains under 350,000 clones; only one count was recorded for about 89% of them. Around 2.1% of the sample is held by the ten biggest clonotypes.

This TCR was sampled from a man aged 45 to 65 with acute or convalescent COVID-19. Sequencing was carried out using peripheral blood. The chain links TRBV27 with TRBJ2-1; TRBD2 might be the D gene, on 6 matching bases. The encoded CDR3 is CASSTPGLRFHEQFF. DNA sequence: TGTGCCAGCAGCACCCCGGGACTGAGATTCCATGAGCAGTTCTTC.